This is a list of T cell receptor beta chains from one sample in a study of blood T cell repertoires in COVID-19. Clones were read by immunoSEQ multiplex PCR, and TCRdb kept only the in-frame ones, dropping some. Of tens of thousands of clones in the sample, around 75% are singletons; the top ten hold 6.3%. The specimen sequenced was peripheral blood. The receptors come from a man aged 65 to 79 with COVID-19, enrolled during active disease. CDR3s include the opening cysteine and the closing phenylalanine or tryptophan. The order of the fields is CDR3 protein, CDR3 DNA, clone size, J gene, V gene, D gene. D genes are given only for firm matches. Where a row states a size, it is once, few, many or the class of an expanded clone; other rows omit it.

CASSILGTGEDQYF TGTGCCAGCAGCATCCTAGGGACAGGGGAAGACCAGTACTTC NA TRBJ2-5 TRBV7-2 TRBD1
CASNPRGSRLAGGGNEQFF TGTGCCAGTAACCCAAGGGGGAGCCGACTAGCGGGAGGAGGTAATGAGCAGTTCTTC NA TRBJ2-1 TRBV19 TRBD2
CASRKGLAGGEQFF TGTGCCAGCAGAAAGGGACTAGCGGGAGGTGAGCAGTTCTTC few TRBJ2-1 TRBV2 TRBD2
CASSQPYTDTQYF TGTGCCAGCAGCCAACCCTACACAGATACGCAGTATTTT NA TRBJ2-3 TRBV3-1/TRBV3-2 NA
CASSSQTGTGAYEQYF TGTGCCAGCAGCTCGCAGACCGGGACAGGGGCCTACGAGCAGTACTTC NA TRBJ2-7 TRBV7-6 TRBD1
CASSADPGTGGLQPQHF TGTGCCAGCAGCGCCGACCCCGGGACAGGGGGCCTTCAGCCCCAGCATTTT NA TRBJ1-5 TRBV9 TRBD1
CASSSVYSNQPQHF TGTGCCAGCAGTTCCGTTTATAGCAATCAGCCCCAGCATTTT NA TRBJ1-5 TRBV28 NA
CASSQPPGQGPYNEQFF TGTGCCAGCAGCCAACCCCCGGGACAGGGTCCCTACAATGAGCAGTTCTTC NA TRBJ2-1 TRBV3-1/TRBV3-2 TRBD1
CASSRTSVEGAGGYTF TGTGCCAGCAGCCGTACCTCGGTCGAGGGGGCGGGGGGCTACACCTTC NA TRBJ1-2 TRBV7-2 TRBD1
CASSFPQGGGGNTIYF TGTGCCAGCAGCTTTCCCCAGGGAGGGGGTGGAAACACCATATATTTT NA TRBJ1-3 TRBV7-9 NA
CASSLARTPQYF TGTGCCAGCAGTTTAGCCAGAACCCCCCAGTACTTC NA TRBJ2-5 TRBV28 NA
CASSLEASGGQETQYF TGTGCCAGCAGCTTAGAAGCTAGCGGGGGGCAAGAGACCCAGTACTTC once TRBJ2-5 TRBV7-2 TRBD2
CASSTWDTQYF TGTGCCAGCAGTACATGGGATACGCAGTATTTT NA TRBJ2-3 TRBV28 NA
CASSLAGGHQPQHF TGTGCCAGCAGTTTGGCGGGGGGTCATCAGCCCCAGCATTTT few TRBJ1-5 TRBV6-2/TRBV6-3 NA
CASSNPGQGSYEQYF TGTGCCAGCAGCAACCCGGGACAGGGGTCCTACGAGCAGTACTTC NA TRBJ2-7 TRBV11-2 TRBD1
CASSYLSGGQDEQFF TGTGCCAGCAGTTACTTGTCAGGGGGCCAGGATGAGCAGTTCTTC NA TRBJ2-1 TRBV6-2/TRBV6-3 TRBD1
CASTLMAGGGYEQYF TGTGCCAGCACTCTGATGGCGGGAGGTGGGTACGAGCAGTACTTC once TRBJ2-7 TRBV7-2 TRBD2
CASSYSGGLNTEAFF TGTGCCAGCAGCTACTCAGGGGGATTGAACACTGAAGCTTTCTTT once TRBJ1-1 TRBV7-2 TRBD1
CASSLDSYFEAFF TGTGCCAGCAGCCTGGACAGTTACTTTGAAGCTTTCTTT NA TRBJ1-1 TRBV11-2 NA
CASSIRTSGEQFF TGTGCCAGCAGTATCCGGACTAGCGGTGAGCAGTTCTTC NA TRBJ2-1 TRBV12-3/TRBV12-4 TRBD2
CASSPPQGDYNEQFF TGTGCCAGCTCACCACCCCAGGGGGATTACAATGAGCAGTTCTTC NA TRBJ2-1 TRBV18 TRBD1
CASSQKGLAGSTDTQYF TGCGCCAGCAGCCAAAAGGGGCTAGCGGGAAGCACAGATACGCAGTATTTT NA TRBJ2-3 TRBV4-3 TRBD2
CASSPASAGTQYF TGTGCCAGTTCGCCCGCGTCCGCGGGGACCCAGTACTTC NA TRBJ2-5 TRBV19 NA
CASSRGLAGGPRTQYF TGTGCCAGCAGCCGAGGACTAGCGGGAGGGCCTCGGACCCAGTACTTC NA TRBJ2-5 TRBV3-1/TRBV3-2 TRBD2
CASSVDGQLTPLHF TGTGCCAGCAGCGTAGACGGACAGTTGACACCCCTCCACTTT few TRBJ1-6 TRBV9 NA
CASSFGTASGANVLTF TGTGCCAGCAGCTTCGGGACAGCCTCTGGGGCCAACGTCCTGACTTTC NA TRBJ2-6 TRBV5-4 TRBD1
CASKEASAAYEQYF TGTGCCAGTAAGGAGGCCAGCGCAGCATACGAGCAGTACTTC once TRBJ2-7 TRBV19 NA
CASSQSTGAMNTEAFF TGTGCCAGCAGCCAATCGACAGGGGCGATGAACACTGAAGCTTTCTTT NA TRBJ1-1 TRBV4-2 TRBD1
CASVRGGSDTGELFF TGTGCCAGCGTTAGAGGGGGCAGTGACACCGGGGAGCTGTTTTTT NA TRBJ2-2 TRBV6-6 TRBD1
CASSVGGSTGELFF TGTGCCAGCAGCGTGGGGGGATCCACCGGGGAGCTGTTTTTT medium-sized TRBJ2-2 TRBV9 NA
CASREEDRLSQPQHF TGTGCCAGCAGGGAGGAGGACAGGTTAAGTCAGCCCCAGCATTTT NA TRBJ1-5 TRBV28 TRBD1
CASSSQGDNYGYTF TGCGCCAGCAGCTCCCAGGGGGACAACTATGGCTACACCTTC NA TRBJ1-2 TRBV5-1 TRBD1
CASSPSLAPGNTIYF TGTGCCAGCAGCCCCAGTCTAGCCCCTGGAAACACCATATATTTT few TRBJ1-3 TRBV7-6 NA
CASSSGLATDTQYF TGTGCCAGCAGCTCCGGACTAGCAACAGATACGCAGTATTTT NA TRBJ2-3 TRBV11-1 TRBD2
CASSLQTGLGSPLHF TGTGCCAGCAGTTTACAGACAGGGTTGGGGTCACCCCTCCACTTT few TRBJ1-6 TRBV6-5 TRBD1
CASSALTSGQQFF TGCGCCAGCAGTGCCCTGACTAGCGGGCAGCAGTTCTTC NA TRBJ2-1 TRBV10-1 TRBD2
CASSLGGTGELFF TGTGCCAGCAGCCTGGGGGGGACCGGGGAGCTGTTTTTT NA TRBJ2-2 TRBV3-1/TRBV3-2 TRBD2
CASSQDSPNLSPSTDTQYF TGCGCCAGCAGCCAAGATAGCCCGAATCTAAGCCCTAGCACAGATACGCAGTATTTT once TRBJ2-3 TRBV4-1 NA
CASSRDRGPRYTF TGTGCCAGCAGCCGAGACAGGGGGCCTCGCTACACCTTC NA TRBJ1-2 TRBV12-3/TRBV12-4 TRBD1
CASSSPGMSTEAFF TGTGCCAGCAGTTCTCCGGGGATGAGCACTGAAGCTTTCTTT NA TRBJ1-1 TRBV6-6 NA
CASSGGVWTGNTIYF TGTGCCAGCAGCGGAGGGGTCTGGACAGGAAACACCATATATTTT once TRBJ1-3 TRBV7-2 NA
CATSDQGSTGELFF TGTGCCACCAGTGATCAGGGAAGCACCGGGGAGCTGTTTTTT NA TRBJ2-2 TRBV24-1 NA
CASSLARGPGNQPQHF TGTGCCAGCAGCTTGGCCAGGGGACCTGGGAATCAGCCCCAGCATTTT few TRBJ1-5 TRBV5-8 NA